The TCR beta chain described here comes from a study of T cells of healthy individuals. V gave up 4 bases and J gave up 4 bases; unmatched junction bases: 11. The CDR3 covers 15 residues. The V gene's germline CDR1 is SGDLS and CDR2 YYNGEE. At least ten counts were recorded for this clonotype. TCRdb processed the 5' RACE reads anew with MiXCR; each CDR3 protein has one entry. Here the sample spans fewer than 75,000 distinct CDR3 sequences, 15% to 20% being singletons. The V call is TRBV9, the J call TRBJ2-7; 7 nucleotides match TRBD1. This clonotype originated in a human donor in good health. CDR3 loop: CASSTRRDRDYEQYF. The CDR3, as DNA: TGTGCCAGCAGCACCCGACGCGACAGGGATTACGAGCAGTACTTC.